These T cell receptor beta chains were read from a single sample in a study of OX40 agonist ivuxolimab in advanced cancers. Clones were read by immunoSEQ multiplex PCR, and TCRdb kept only the in-frame ones, dropping some. The repertoire holds around 83,000 clones, with roughly 91% as singletons. The specimen comprised CD4+ or CD8+ T cells sorted from blood, sampled in a trial of the OX40 agonist ivuxolimab. The receptor source for this set is an adult with an advanced solid tumor such as melanoma, head and neck, liver or kidney cancer. Each CDR3 is given with its conserved first and last residue. The D gene is left open where the match is weak. Clone size appears in some rows only: once, few, many, or a class for an expanded clone.

>TRBV29-1|TRBJ2-7|TRBD2|15|NA
CSVEDGSGGLYEQYF
TGCAGCGTTGAAGATGGCAGCGGGGGACTCTACGAGCAGTACTTC
>TRBV9|TRBJ2-1|TRBD2|16|once
CASSVDPGGSYNEQFF
TGTGCCAGCAGCGTAGACCCGGGGGGCTCCTACAATGAGCAGTTCTTC
>TRBV9|TRBJ1-1|TRBD1|17|NA
CASSPSGGAKVNTEAFF
TGTGCCAGCAGCCCCTCAGGGGGCGCAAAGGTGAACACTGAAGCTTTCTTT
>TRBV11-3|TRBJ2-1|TRBD1|15|NA
CASSQPGTGVNEQFF
TGTGCCAGCAGTCAGCCCGGGACAGGGGTCAATGAGCAGTTCTTC
>TRBV28|TRBJ2-7|NA|12|NA
CASSFRGGEQYF
TGTGCCAGCAGTTTCAGGGGTGGGGAGCAGTACTTC
>TRBV2|TRBJ2-7|NA|13|NA
CASTQVYGYEQYF
TGTGCCAGCACCCAAGTATATGGCTACGAGCAGTACTTC
>TRBV7-9|TRBJ2-7|TRBD2|19|NA
CASSHTSGRAAGVFYEQYF
TGTGCCAGCAGCCATACTAGCGGGAGGGCCGCGGGAGTTTTTTACGAGCAGTACTTC
>TRBV19|TRBJ1-5|NA|15|NA
CASSIQSGGGQPQHF
TGTGCCAGTAGTATCCAATCGGGGGGCGGCCAGCCCCAGCATTTT
>TRBV10-1|TRBJ2-1|NA|14|NA
CASSEYPRANEQFF
TGCGCCAGCAGTGAGTATCCCAGGGCCAATGAGCAGTTCTTC
>TRBV5-6|TRBJ2-4|NA|13|NA
CASVKGGINIQYF
TGTGCCAGCGTAAAGGGGGGGATAAACATTCAGTACTTC
>TRBV10-3|TRBJ1-1|TRBD1|14|NA
CAISEDRGRSEAFF
TGTGCCATCAGTGAGGACAGGGGGAGGTCTGAAGCTTTCTTT